This is a list of T cell receptor beta chains from one sample in a study of blood T cell repertoires in COVID-19. Data came from immunoSEQ multiplex PCR; TCRdb stores just in-frame clones and leaves some out. There are approximately 80,000 clones in the sample; approximately 86% occur only once, and around 5% lies in the top ten. Sequenced input: peripheral blood. Receptor source: a man in his forties with acute or convalescent COVID-19. The CDR3 runs from the conserved cysteine through the conserved F or W. The order of the fields is D gene, J gene, V gene, clone size, CDR3 DNA, CDR3 protein. D genes are given only for firm matches. Clone size is shown for a subset of rows, as once, few, many or a class of expanded clone.

TRBD2	TRBJ2-5	TRBV5-4	.	TGTGCCAGCAGCCATCGGAGTGGTTCTAGCGGGATTGAGACCCAGTACTTC	CASSHRSGSSGIETQYF
TRBD2	TRBJ2-1	TRBV7-2	once	TGTGCCAGCAGCCTAGGACTAGCGGGGGGGCCATGGTTCTTC	CASSLGLAGGPWFF
TRBD1	TRBJ1-1	TRBV6-6	.	TGTGCCAGCAGTTACGAGGGGGCGAGCACTGAAGCTTTCTTT	CASSYEGASTEAFF
.	TRBJ2-3	TRBV7-3	.	TGTGCCAGCAGCTTAAGGCGGGGTGGCACAGATACGCAGTATTTT	CASSLRRGGTDTQYF
TRBD2	TRBJ2-1	TRBV19	.	TGTGCCAGTAGTAAGAGACTAGCGGGGAACAATGAGCAGTTCTTC	CASSKRLAGNNEQFF
TRBD1	TRBJ1-1	TRBV6-2/TRBV6-3	once	TGTGCCAGCAGTTACTCGGGACAGGGGGCTGCTAACACTGAAGCTTTCTTT	CASSYSGQGAANTEAFF
.	TRBJ2-3	TRBV7-9	.	TGTGCCAGCAGCCCCAGGGGAGATACGCAGTATTTT	CASSPRGDTQYF
TRBD2	TRBJ2-1	TRBV4-1	once	TGCGCCAGCAGCCAAGCCCTAGCGGGATCCTACAATGAGCAGTTCTTC	CASSQALAGSYNEQFF
TRBD1	TRBJ1-5	TRBV9	.	TGTGCCAGCAGCCCGGGGACAGGAGGTCAGCCCCAGCATTTT	CASSPGTGGQPQHF
.	TRBJ1-3	TRBV27	.	TGTGCCAGCAGTTTCCGTGGGCTTGGAAACACCATATATTTT	CASSFRGLGNTIYF
.	TRBJ2-7	TRBV6-6	few	TGTGCCAGCAGTTACCCCCTCCTGGAGCAGTACTTC	CASSYPLLEQYF
.	TRBJ2-7	TRBV6-5	.	TGTGCCAGCAGTTTCTCGAGCTCCTACGAGCAGTACTTC	CASSFSSSYEQYF
.	TRBJ1-2	TRBV7-3	.	TGTGCCAGCAGCCCCCCCGGGCTGGAGGTTGGCTACACCTTC	CASSPPGLEVGYTF
.	TRBJ1-5	TRBV7-5	.	TGTGCCAGAAGAATCAGGTCAGGGAATCAGCCCCAGCATTTT	CARRIRSGNQPQHF
.	TRBJ2-1	TRBV30	.	TGTGCCTGGAGTGGGCGGGGGCAGTACAATGAGCAGTTCTTC	CAWSGRGQYNEQFF
TRBD2	TRBJ2-1	TRBV19	.	TGTGCCAGTGACCTCGGGACTAGCGGAGGGGGGTTGGGTGAGCAGTTCTTC	CASDLGTSGGGLGEQFF
.	TRBJ1-1	TRBV7-9	.	TGTGCCAGCAGCAAAAGGACAGCCGTGAACACTGAAGCTTTCTTT	CASSKRTAVNTEAFF
TRBD1	TRBJ1-4	TRBV19	.	TGTGCCAGTCGGGACAGGGTTACTGAAAAACTGTTTTTT	CASRDRVTEKLFF
.	TRBJ1-5	TRBV5-1	.	TGCGCCAGCAGCCCCTACCCAGGGGATAGCAATCAGCCCCAGCATTTT	CASSPYPGDSNQPQHF
.	TRBJ1-1	TRBV27	.	TGTGCCAGCACACAACAGGGTCTCAACACTGAAGCTTTCTTT	CASTQQGLNTEAFF
TRBD1	TRBJ1-1	TRBV5-1	.	TGCGCCAGCAGCTTGGGGACAGGATTGAACACTGAAGCTTTCTTT	CASSLGTGLNTEAFF
TRBD1	TRBJ1-2	TRBV6-5	.	TGTGCCAGCAGTAGACAGGGGAAGGTAGACTATGGCTACACCTTC	CASSRQGKVDYGYTF
.	TRBJ1-2	TRBV6-5	.	TGTGCCAGCAAGCAGGGACTTTACGGCTACACCTTC	CASKQGLYGYTF
.	TRBJ2-3	TRBV3-1/TRBV3-2	.	TGTGCCAGCAGCCAAGATAATAGAAGAGATACGCAGTATTTT	CASSQDNRRDTQYF
TRBD1	TRBJ1-6	TRBV5-1	.	TGCGCCAGCAGCGAGACAGGGACCTATAATTCACCCCTCCACTTT	CASSETGTYNSPLHF
.	TRBJ1-4	TRBV15	.	TGTGCCACCAGCAGGGGGGGTAATGAAAAACTGTTTTTT	CATSRGGNEKLFF
TRBD1	TRBJ1-1	TRBV6-5	.	TGTGCCAGCAGTTTCCCGGGACAGGGAAGGACTGAAGCTTTCTTT	CASSFPGQGRTEAFF
TRBD1	TRBJ1-6	TRBV11-2	.	TGTGCCAGCAGCCTCCGGGGACAGGGGGCGTCCTATAATTCACCCCTCCACTTT	CASSLRGQGASYNSPLHF
.	TRBJ1-3	TRBV9	.	TGTGCCAGCAGCGTAGCTTCCTCTGGAAACACCATATATTTT	CASSVASSGNTIYF
.	TRBJ2-3	TRBV27	.	TGTGCCAGCAGTCCTCTGTCTGCAGGGGATACGCAGTATTTT	CASSPLSAGDTQYF
TRBD2	TRBJ2-2	TRBV5-1	.	TGCGCCAGCAGCTTGGACCTAGCGGGGACCGGGGAGCTGTTTTTT	CASSLDLAGTGELFF
TRBD2	TRBJ2-2	TRBV19	.	TGTGCCAGTGGAACAGGAGCGGGAGGGACCGGGGAGCTGTTTTTT	CASGTGAGGTGELFF
.	TRBJ1-2	TRBV20-1	.	TGCAGTGCTAACGACAGATATGGCTACACCTTC	CSANDRYGYTF
TRBD2	TRBJ2-6	TRBV7-9	once	TGTGCCAGCAGCTCCGCGGGGGGGAGTTACTCTGGGGCCAACGTCCTGACTTTC	CASSSAGGSYSGANVLTF
.	TRBJ1-3	TRBV3-1/TRBV3-2	.	TGTGCCAGCAGCCAAGATGCGGGGGGCTCTGGAAACACCATATATTTT	CASSQDAGGSGNTIYF
.	TRBJ1-1	TRBV5-1	.	TGCGCCAGCAGCTTGGATCGCAGTGGCACTGAAGCTTTCTTT	CASSLDRSGTEAFF
.	TRBJ1-2	TRBV3-1/TRBV3-2	.	TGTGCCAGCAGCGCGGGGAGGGACGGCTACACCTTC	CASSAGRDGYTF
.	TRBJ1-3	TRBV7-2	.	TGTGCCAGCAGCCCGACACCGGAAGGAAACACCATATATTTT	CASSPTPEGNTIYF